These 22 T cell receptor beta chains share one sample of origin, sequenced in a study of type 1 regulatory T cells. One entry per CDR3 protein, called by TCRdb with MiXCR from the reads. The sample consists of tens of thousands of distinct CDR3 sequences, 62% of them appearing once. No antigen has been assigned to these receptors. The sequencing sample was made of cultured non-Tr1 T cells, either the whole culture or a sorted T cell fraction (not recorded which). The receptors come from a human donor in good health.

The chain couples TRBV6-1 to TRBJ1-5; the D is unclear. Trimming took 3 bases from V and 4 from J, leaving 7 bases between them. The CDR3 is made up of 13 amino acids. The germline CDR1 and CDR2 sequences are MNHNS and SASEGT. The DNA of the CDR3 is TGTGCCAGCAGTGAGGACGGAAATCAGCCCCAGCATTTT. Translating it yields CASSEDGNQPQHF.

The rearrangement uses TRBV7-2 and TRBJ2-1, with 7 bases lining up with TRBD2. Germline V lookup: CDR1 SGHTA, CDR2 FQGNSA. This CDR3 region has 15 residues. Germline trimming cut 3 bases from V and 3 bases from J; bases unmatched to any gene: 5. The CDR3 is CASSFGTNIYNEQFF. The CDR3 nucleotides are TGTGCCAGCAGCTTCGGGACTAACATCTACAATGAGCAGTTCTTC.

The chain links TRBV5-4 to TRBJ2-1; 8 nucleotides align to TRBD1. The CDR3 contains 15 residues. V shed 4 bases, J shed 1 base, and the junction held 4 bases outside the gene matches. Germline-derived CDR1 and CDR2 are SGHNT and YYREEE (reference sequence). CDR3: CASSLGQGSYNEQFF. DNA of the CDR3: TGTGCCAGCAGCCTAGGACAGGGATCCTACAATGAGCAGTTCTTC.

The chain uses TRBV12-2 and TRBJ2-1; the table's D call, TRBD1, has no DNA check behind it. TRBV12-2 is noted as a pseudogene. The CDR3 runs 17 residues. The CDR3 loop reads CASRLKGGYGTHNEQFF. The CDR3 DNA sequence: TGTGCAAGTCGCTTAAAGGGGGGTTATGGTACCCACAATGAGCAGTTCTTC.

V usage is TRBV5-1 and J usage is TRBJ2-5; no firm D call. The CDR3 is 12 amino acids. Germline V gene data show CDR1 as SGHRS and CDR2 as YFSETQ. V was clipped by 2 bases and J by 5 bases, with 7 bases between them. The CDR3 protein is CASSLPSETQYF. CDR3 nucleotide sequence: TGCGCCAGCAGCTTACCGTCGGAGACCCAGTACTTC.

The chain employs TRBV20-1 and TRBJ2-5; D may be TRBD2 (5 bases). Germline V gene lookup returns CDR1 DFQATT and CDR2 SNEGSKA (reference sequence). The CDR3 spans 13 residues. The V gene lost 3 bases and the J gene lost 3 bases, with 11 bases spanning the gap. The chain's CDR3 is CSARRAEEETQYF. CDR3 sequence (DNA): TGCAGTGCTAGGAGAGCGGAAGAAGAGACCCAGTACTTC.

The sample holds a few counts of this clonotype. The chain combines TRBV27 with TRBJ2-5; maybe TRBD1 (5 bases). V lost 2 bases to trimming and J lost 7 bases, with 5 bases between them. Germline V gene sequence: CDR1 MNHEY, CDR2 SMNVEV (reference sequence). The CDR3 is 11 residues long. Here the CDR3 reads CASSLRGTQYF. CDR3 sequence (DNA): TGTGCCAGCAGTTTAAGGGGGACCCAGTACTTC.

This clonotype has only a few counts. The chain uses TRBV7-8 and TRBJ2-7, with 7 bases aligning to TRBD2. Germline V lookup: CDR1 SGHVS, CDR2 FQNEAQ. Unmatched junction bases numbered 10, after V lost 6 bases and J lost 2 bases. The CDR3 contains 15 residues. This chain's CDR3 is CASSYQRDGPYEQYF. As DNA, the CDR3 is TGTGCCAGCAGTTACCAGCGGGACGGTCCCTACGAGCAGTACTTC.

This clonotype came up a few times. The chain combines TRBV20-1 with TRBJ2-3; TRBD1 agrees at 8 bases. Germline V gene sequence: CDR1 DFQATT, CDR2 SNEGSKA (reference sequence). The V and J ends lost 5 bases and 3 bases, in that order; junction bases with no gene match: 7. CDR3 length equals 14 residues. CDR3 sequence (DNA): TGCAGTGCTTCCTTCAGGGGGCGGACAGATACGCAGTATTTT. As protein: CSASFRGRTDTQYF.

V usage is TRBV5-1 and J usage is TRBJ1-5, with D tentatively TRBD1 (6 bases). This CDR3 region has 13 residues. In germline, CDR1 is SGHRS, CDR2 YFSETQ. The V gene lost 4 bases and the J gene lost 4 bases, with 9 bases spanning the gap. The CDR3 is CASSIGQNQPQHF. CDR3 nucleotide sequence: TGCGCCAGCAGCATTGGACAGAATCAGCCCCAGCATTTT.

The V call is TRBV20-1, the J call TRBJ2-1; 8 bases map to TRBD2. The CDR3 extends over 16 amino acids. Germline CDR1 DFQATT, CDR2 SNEGSKA (reference sequence). The V segment lost 0 bases and the J segment 6 bases; nucleotides outside the gene matches: 10. This chain's CDR3 is CSARDEREKAGNEQFF. Here the CDR3 DNA reads TGCAGTGCTAGAGATGAGCGGGAGAAGGCCGGCAATGAGCAGTTCTTC.

The rearrangement uses TRBV29-1 and TRBJ2-2; D not resolved. The CDR3 covers 13 residues. The germline gives CDR1 SQVTM, CDR2 ANQGSEA. V lost 3 bases to trimming and J lost 4 bases, with 9 bases between them. The CDR3 here is CSVDGYGTGELFF. Here the CDR3 DNA reads TGCAGCGTTGATGGGTATGGCACCGGGGAGCTGTTTTTT.

CDR3: CASSLDRTQETQYF. Written as DNA, the CDR3 is TGTGCCAGCAGCTTAGATCGCACACAAGAGACCCAGTACTTC. The J gene is TRBJ2-5, the V gene TRBV7-2, with D uncertain. CDR1 and CDR2 from the germline V gene are SGHTA and FQGNSA. CDR3 length: 14 amino acids. Trimming shortened V by 1 base and J by 2 bases, and 8 bases separated the two germline ends. The complete variable domain, with remaining parts taken from reference TRBV7-2 and TRBJ2-5, reads GAGVSQSPSNKVTEKGKDVELRCDPISGHTALYWYRQSLGQGLEFLIYFQGNSAPDKSGLPSDRFSAERTGGSVSTLTIQRTQQEDSAVYLCASSLDRTQETQYFGPGTRLLVL.

The chain uses TRBV24-1 and TRBJ2-5, with D unclear. The length of the CDR3 is 14 residues. Germline V lookup: CDR1 KGHDR, CDR2 SFDVKD. V lost 9 bases and J lost 3, with 16 bases in between. CDR3 bases: TGTGCCACCGGCCATCCGAGTTTCGAAGAGACCCAGTACTTC. This gives the protein CATGHPSFEETQYF.

V and J are TRBV20-1 and TRBJ2-5; 10 nucleotides line up with TRBD1. V was pared by 6 bases and J by 5 bases, with 3 bases of the junction left unmatched. The CDR3 runs to 12 residues. CDR1 is DFQATT, CDR2 SNEGSKA, per germline (reference sequence). This CDR3 is CSARTGGETQYF. CDR3 nucleotide sequence: TGCAGTGCAAGGACAGGGGGGGAGACCCAGTACTTC.

The rearrangement joins TRBV5-4 to TRBJ1-2; D call uncertain. The CDR3 has 13 amino acids. Trimming removed 4 bases from V and 6 bases from J, with 13 bases in between. Germline CDR1 reads SGHNT; CDR2 reads YYREEE (reference sequence). As DNA, the CDR3 is TGTGCCAGCAGCCCCTCGGACCATGATGGCTACACCTTC. This translates into CASSPSDHDGYTF.

This clonotype was seen more than once but under ten times. V gene TRBV29-1 combines with J gene TRBJ2-7; the match to TRBD1 covers 9 bases. Trimming at V came to 3 bases and at J to 4 bases, leaving 1 base not matched to a gene. Looked up from germline, CDR1 is SQVTM and CDR2 is ANQGSEA. The CDR3 loop spans 12 amino acids. CDR3 DNA sequence: TGCAGCGTTGAGGGACAGGGATACGAGCAGTACTTC. Encoded protein: CSVEGQGYEQYF.

The chain has TRBV18 and TRBJ2-1; TRBD1 matches 9 bases. This CDR3 has 14 amino acids. The V gene's germline CDR1 is KGHSH and CDR2 LQKENI. With 3 bases clipped from V and 10 bases from J, the junction kept 7 bases outside the gene matches. The CDR3: CASSPGDRVKEQFF. The CDR3 DNA follows: TGTGCCAGCTCACCCGGGGACAGGGTAAAGGAGCAGTTCTTC.

The CDR3 loop is CASSLTGGGPTSAFF. DNA for the CDR3: TGTGCCAGCAGCCTGACAGGGGGGGGTCCTACGAGTGCTTTCTTT. The rearrangement joins TRBV7-9 to TRBJ1-1, with TRBD1 matching 9 bases. Looked up from germline, CDR1 is SEHNR and CDR2 is FQNEAQ (reference sequence). The CDR3 runs 15 residues. The J segment lost 11 bases and the V segment lost 5 bases, leaving 15 bases of the junction unmatched.

This sequence joins TRBV2 and TRBJ1-1, with D unclear. CDR3 length: 11 residues. Between the trimmed V and J ends, which lost 5 bases and 3 bases, there was a span of 4 bases. CDR1 SNHLY and CDR2 FYNNEI come from the germline V gene. The CDR3 loop reads CASSRYTEAFF. In nucleotides, the CDR3 is TGTGCCAGCAGTCGGTACACTGAAGCTTTCTTT. Variable domain in full (rest from reference TRBV2 and TRBJ1-1): EPEVTQTPSHQVTQMGQEVILRCVPISNHLYFYWYRQILGQKVEFLVSFYNNEISEKSEIFDDQFSVERPDGSNFTLKIRSTKLEDSAMYFCASSRYTEAFFGQGTRLTVV.

This chain links TRBV20-1 with TRBJ2-1; D possibly corresponds to TRBD1 (5 bases). The CDR3 is 13 residues long. CDR1 and CDR2 (germline): DFQATT, SNEGSKA (reference sequence). Trimming shortened V by 4 bases and J by 8 bases, and 15 bases separated the two germline ends. The CDR3 sequence is CSANGHSRDEQFF. The CDR3 region has the DNA TGCAGTGCTAACGGACATTCACGCGATGAGCAGTTCTTC.

The count of this clonotype is one. At one boundary the junction diverges from the germline segment, which might be a read error. The chain is built from TRBV24-1 and TRBJ2-7, with D possibly TRBD2 on 6 matching bases. CDR1 KGHDR and CDR2 SFDVKD come from the germline V gene. The CDR3 spans 16 residues. The CDR3: CATSAKSRGGSYEQYF. In DNA form, the CDR3 reads TGTGCCACAAGTGCCAAATCTAGGGGAGGTTCCTACGAGCAGTACTTC.